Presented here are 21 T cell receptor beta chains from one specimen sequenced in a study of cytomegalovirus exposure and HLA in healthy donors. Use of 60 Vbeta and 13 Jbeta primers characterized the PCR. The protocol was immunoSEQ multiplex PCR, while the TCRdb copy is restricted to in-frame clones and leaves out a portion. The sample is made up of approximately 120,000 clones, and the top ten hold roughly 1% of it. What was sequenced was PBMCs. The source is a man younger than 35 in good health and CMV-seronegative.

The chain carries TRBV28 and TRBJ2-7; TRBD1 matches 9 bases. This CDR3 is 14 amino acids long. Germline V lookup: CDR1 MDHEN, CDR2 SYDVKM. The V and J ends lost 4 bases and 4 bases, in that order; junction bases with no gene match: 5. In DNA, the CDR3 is TGTGCCAGCAGTTACACAGGGGGCCAGTACGAGCAGTACTTC. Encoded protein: CASSYTGGQYEQYF.

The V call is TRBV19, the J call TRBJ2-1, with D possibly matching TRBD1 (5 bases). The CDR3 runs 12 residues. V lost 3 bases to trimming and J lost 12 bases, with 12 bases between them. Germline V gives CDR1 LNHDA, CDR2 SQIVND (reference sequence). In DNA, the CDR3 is TGTGCCAGTAGTATCCCGGACATGGGGCAGTTCTTC. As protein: CASSIPDMGQFF.

The CDR3 loop reads CSVVGGHIKTYEQYF. CDR3 DNA sequence: TGCAGCGTTGTTGGGGGACACATAAAAACCTACGAGCAGTACTTC. The J gene is TRBJ2-7, the V gene TRBV29-1; weak D call: TRBD1 (6 bases). V was trimmed by 4 bases and J by 2 bases, leaving 18 bases between them. The length of the CDR3 is 15 residues. Germline lookup yields CDR1 SQVTM and CDR2 ANQGSEA.

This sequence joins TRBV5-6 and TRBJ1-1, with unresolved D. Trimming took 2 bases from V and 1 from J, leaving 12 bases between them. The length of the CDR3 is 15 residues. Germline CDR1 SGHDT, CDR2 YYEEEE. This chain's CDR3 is CASSLGPSGNTEAFF. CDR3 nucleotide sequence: TGTGCCAGCAGCTTAGGACCGAGCGGGAACACTGAAGCTTTCTTT.

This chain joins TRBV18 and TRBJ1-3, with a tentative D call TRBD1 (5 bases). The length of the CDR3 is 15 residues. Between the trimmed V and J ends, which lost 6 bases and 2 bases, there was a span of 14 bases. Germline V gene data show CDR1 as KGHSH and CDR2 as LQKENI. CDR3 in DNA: TGTGCCAGCTCCTCGACAGTAACCGCTGGAAACACCATATATTTT. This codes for CASSSTVTAGNTIYF.

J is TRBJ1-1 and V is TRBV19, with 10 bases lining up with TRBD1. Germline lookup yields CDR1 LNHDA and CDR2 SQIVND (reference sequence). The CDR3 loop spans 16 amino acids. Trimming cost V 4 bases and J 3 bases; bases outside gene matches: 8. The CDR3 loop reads CASSSRDRGPDTEAFF. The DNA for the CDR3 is TGTGCCAGTAGTAGCCGGGACAGGGGCCCCGACACTGAAGCTTTCTTT.

In DNA, the CDR3 is TGCGCCAGCAGCGCGGGGGGACTAGCGCTATACAATGAGCAGTTCTTC. Its protein is CASSAGGLALYNEQFF. The chain carries TRBV5-1 and TRBJ2-1; 10 nucleotides match TRBD2. CDR1 is SGHRS, CDR2 YFSETQ, per germline. The CDR3 covers 16 residues. The J segment lost 4 bases and the V segment lost 4 bases, leaving 8 bases of the junction unmatched.

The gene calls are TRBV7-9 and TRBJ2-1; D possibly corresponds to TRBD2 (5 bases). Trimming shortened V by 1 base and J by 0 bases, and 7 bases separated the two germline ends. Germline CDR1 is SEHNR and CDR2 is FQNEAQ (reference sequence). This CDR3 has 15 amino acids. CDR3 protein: CASSLVGSSYNEQFF. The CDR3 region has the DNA TGTGCCAGCAGCTTAGTTGGGAGCTCCTACAATGAGCAGTTCTTC.

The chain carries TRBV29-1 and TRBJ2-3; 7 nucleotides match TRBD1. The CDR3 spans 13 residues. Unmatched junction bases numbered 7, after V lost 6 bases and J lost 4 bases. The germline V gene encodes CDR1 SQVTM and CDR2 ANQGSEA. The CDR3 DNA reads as TGCAGCGTGCGACAGGGAAGAGCAGATACGCAGTATTTT. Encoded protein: CSVRQGRADTQYF.

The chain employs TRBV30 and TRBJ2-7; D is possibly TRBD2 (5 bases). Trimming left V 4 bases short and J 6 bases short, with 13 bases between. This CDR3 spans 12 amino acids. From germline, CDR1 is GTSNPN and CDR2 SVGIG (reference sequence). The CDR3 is CAWKPRGTEQYF. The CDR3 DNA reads TGTGCCTGGAAACCCCGGGGAACCGAGCAGTACTTC.

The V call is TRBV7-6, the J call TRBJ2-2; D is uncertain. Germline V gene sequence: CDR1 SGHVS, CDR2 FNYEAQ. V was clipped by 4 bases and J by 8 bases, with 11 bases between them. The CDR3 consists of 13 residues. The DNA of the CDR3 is TGTGCCAGCAGCTGGGCGCGTTTTGGGGAGCTGTTTTTT. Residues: CASSWARFGELFF.

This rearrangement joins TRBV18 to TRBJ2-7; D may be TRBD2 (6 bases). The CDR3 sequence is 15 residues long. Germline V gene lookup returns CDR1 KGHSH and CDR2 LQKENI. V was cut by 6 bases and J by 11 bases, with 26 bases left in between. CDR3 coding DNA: TGTGCCAGCTCTCCCCAAAGGCGGGGCCTTTATGTGAAGTACTTC. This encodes CASSPQRRGLYVKYF. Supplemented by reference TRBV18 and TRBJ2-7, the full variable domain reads NAGVMQNPRHLVRRRGQEARLRCSPMKGHSHVYWYRQLPEEGLKFMVYLQKENIIDESGMPKERFSAEFPKEGPSILRIQQVVRGDSAAYFCASSPQRRGLYVKYFGPGTRLTVT.

The CDR3 loop reads CASSRTSGSDTQYF. DNA of the CDR3: TGCGCCAGCAGCCGGACTAGCGGGAGTGATACGCAGTATTTT. This chain links TRBV5-1 with TRBJ2-3, with 13 bases matching TRBD2. Trimming took 4 bases from V and 6 from J; bases not matched to a gene: 2. The CDR3 is made up of 14 amino acids. Germline V lookup: CDR1 SGHRS, CDR2 YFSETQ.

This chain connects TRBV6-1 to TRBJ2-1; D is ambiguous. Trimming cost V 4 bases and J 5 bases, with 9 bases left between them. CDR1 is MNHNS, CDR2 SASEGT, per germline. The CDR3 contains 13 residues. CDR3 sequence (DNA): TGTGCCAGCAGTGGAGATGTTGACAATGAGCAGTTCTTC. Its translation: CASSGDVDNEQFF.

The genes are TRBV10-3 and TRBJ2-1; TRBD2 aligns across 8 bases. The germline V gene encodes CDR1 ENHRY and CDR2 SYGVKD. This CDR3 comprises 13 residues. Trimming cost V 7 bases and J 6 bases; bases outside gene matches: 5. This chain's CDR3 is CAITGGGVNEQFF. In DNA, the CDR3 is TGTGCCATCACCGGGGGGGGAGTCAATGAGCAGTTCTTC.

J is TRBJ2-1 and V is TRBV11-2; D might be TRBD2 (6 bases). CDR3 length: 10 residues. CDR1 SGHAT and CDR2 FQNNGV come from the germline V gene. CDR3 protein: CAMGGREQFF. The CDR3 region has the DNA TGTGCAATGGGGGGAAGGGAGCAGTTCTTC.

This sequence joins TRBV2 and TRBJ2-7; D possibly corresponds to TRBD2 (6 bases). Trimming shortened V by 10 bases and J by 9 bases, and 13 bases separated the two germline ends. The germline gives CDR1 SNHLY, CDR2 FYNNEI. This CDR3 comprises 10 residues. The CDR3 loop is CATQTAGQYF. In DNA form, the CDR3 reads TGTGCCACCCAAACAGCGGGGCAGTACTTC.

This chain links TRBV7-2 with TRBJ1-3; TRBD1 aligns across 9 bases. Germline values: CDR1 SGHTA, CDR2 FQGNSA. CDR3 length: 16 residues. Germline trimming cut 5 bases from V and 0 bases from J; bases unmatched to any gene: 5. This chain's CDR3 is CASSAGQGRSGNTIYF. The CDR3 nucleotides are TGTGCCAGCAGCGCAGGACAGGGGCGCTCTGGAAACACCATATATTTT.

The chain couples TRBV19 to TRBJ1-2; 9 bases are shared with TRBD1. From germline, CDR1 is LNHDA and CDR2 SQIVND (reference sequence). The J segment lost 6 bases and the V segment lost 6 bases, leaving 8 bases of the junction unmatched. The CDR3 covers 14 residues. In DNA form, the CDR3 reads TGTGCCAGTAGGCCCCGGGACAGGGTAAATGGCTACACCTTC. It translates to CASRPRDRVNGYTF.

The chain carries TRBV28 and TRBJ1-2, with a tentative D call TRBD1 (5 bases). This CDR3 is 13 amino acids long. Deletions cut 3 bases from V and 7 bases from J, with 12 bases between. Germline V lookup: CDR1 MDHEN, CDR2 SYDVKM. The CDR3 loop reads CASSLWGGGGYTF. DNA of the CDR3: TGTGCCAGCAGTTTGTGGGGGGGAGGTGGCTACACCTTC.

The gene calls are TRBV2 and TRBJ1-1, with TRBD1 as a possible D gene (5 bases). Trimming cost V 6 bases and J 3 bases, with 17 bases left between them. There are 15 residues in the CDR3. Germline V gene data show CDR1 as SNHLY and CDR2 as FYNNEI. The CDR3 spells CASRPVGWGDTEAFF. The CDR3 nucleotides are TGTGCCAGCAGGCCCGTAGGGTGGGGCGACACTGAAGCTTTCTTT.